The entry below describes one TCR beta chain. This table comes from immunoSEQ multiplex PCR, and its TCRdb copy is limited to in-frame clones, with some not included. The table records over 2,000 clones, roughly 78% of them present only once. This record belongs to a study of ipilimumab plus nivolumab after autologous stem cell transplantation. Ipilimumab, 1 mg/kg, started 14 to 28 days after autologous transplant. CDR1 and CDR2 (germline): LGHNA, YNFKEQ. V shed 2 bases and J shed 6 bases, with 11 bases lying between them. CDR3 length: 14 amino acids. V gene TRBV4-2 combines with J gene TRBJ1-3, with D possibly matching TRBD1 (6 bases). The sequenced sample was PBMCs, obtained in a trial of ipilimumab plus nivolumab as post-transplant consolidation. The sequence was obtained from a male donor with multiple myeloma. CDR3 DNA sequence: TGTGCCAGCAGCCAAAACAGGGCCGTAAACACCATATATTTT. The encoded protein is CASSQNRAVNTIYF.